These T cell receptor beta chains were read from a single sample in a study of T cell responses to AZD1222 COVID-19 vaccine. Assay: immunoSEQ multiplex PCR; the TCRdb copy retains only in-frame clones and omits some. The data show some 150,000 clones, around nine tenths seen once. The material sequenced was peripheral blood, taken on day 0 of AZD1222 vaccination. These receptors all come from an adult in good health. CDR3s include the opening cysteine and the closing phenylalanine or tryptophan. D genes are given only for firm matches. Expanded clones get a size class; other rows say once, few or many, or leave the size out.

-	-	TRBV12-3/TRBV12-4	TRBJ1-5	TGTGCCAGCTTGACAGGAAGCAATCAGCCCCAGCATTTT	CASLTGSNQPQHF
-	TRBD1	TRBV4-3	TRBJ1-2	TGCGCCAGCAGCCCGGGACAGGGGGCGCGGTTGGGCTATGGCTACACCTTC	CASSPGQGARLGYGYTF
-	TRBD1	TRBV6-5	TRBJ1-6	TGTGCCATCAAGGCAGACAGGGACAATTCACCCCTCCACTTT	CAIKADRDNSPLHF
-	TRBD1	TRBV5-6	TRBJ1-5	TGTGCCAGCAGCTCTTACATAGAGACAGGGAATCAGCCCCAGCATTTT	CASSSYIETGNQPQHF
-	-	TRBV6-2/TRBV6-3	TRBJ2-7	TGTGCCAGCAGTTACTCTCACTCTTCGGACTACGAGCAGTACTTC	CASSYSHSSDYEQYF
-	TRBD2	TRBV2	TRBJ2-2	TGTGCCAGCAGTCTAGCGGGAGCGGACACCGGGGAGCTGTTTTTT	CASSLAGADTGELFF
-	TRBD2	TRBV27	TRBJ2-1	TGTGCCAGCAGTTTATTCTCTAGCGGGGGGAATGAGCAGTTCTTC	CASSLFSSGGNEQFF
-	-	TRBV28	TRBJ1-5	TGTGCCAGCAGTTCCTACCCCCCCGTAGGGCCCGCGGGGATTCAGCCCCAGCATTTT	CASSSYPPVGPAGIQPQHF
-	-	TRBV3-1/TRBV3-2	TRBJ1-1	TGTGCCAGCAGCTTAAAATCCTGGGGCCTCACTGAAGCTTTCTTT	CASSLKSWGLTEAFF
-	TRBD1	TRBV7-2	TRBJ1-2	TGTGCCAGCAGCTTAGACAGGGGGTACTATGGCTACACCTTC	CASSLDRGYYGYTF
-	-	TRBV7-3	TRBJ2-6	TGTGCCAGCAGCCCAGGCTCTGGGGCCAACGTCCTGACTTTC	CASSPGSGANVLTF
-	-	TRBV5-4	TRBJ2-7	TGTGCCAGCAGCTTCATAGGGGATTTCTACGAGCAGTACTTC	CASSFIGDFYEQYF
-	-	TRBV19	TRBJ2-7	TGTGCCAGTAGTATGAGCATCTCCTACGAGCAGTACTTC	CASSMSISYEQYF
-	-	TRBV9	TRBJ1-2	TGTGCCAGCAGCGTAGCGGTTGGCTATGGCTACACCTTC	CASSVAVGYGYTF
-	TRBD2	TRBV7-9	TRBJ2-5	TGTGCCAGCAGCTTAGTGCCTAGCGGGAGCAAGGGAGAGACCCAGTACTTC	CASSLVPSGSKGETQYF
-	-	TRBV2	TRBJ1-2	TGTGCCAGCAGTGACGTCGGGGGGGCAGGGCTTACGTTTGGCTACACCTTC	CASSDVGGAGLTFGYTF
-	-	TRBV6-2/TRBV6-3	TRBJ1-1	TGTGCCAGCAGTTACCCGGGGAGGACTGAAGCTTTCTTT	CASSYPGRTEAFF
-	-	TRBV7-9	TRBJ1-4	TGTGCCAGCAGCTTACCCCCCAGGACACCAAATGAAAAACTGTTTTTT	CASSLPPRTPNEKLFF
-	TRBD2	TRBV27	TRBJ2-1	TGTGCCAGCAGTTTTGTCGGACTAGCGGGAAACAATGAGCAGTTCTTC	CASSFVGLAGNNEQFF
once	-	TRBV27	TRBJ1-3	TGTGCCAGCAGTTTATCGAATCCACAGTCCTCTGGAAACACCATATATTTT	CASSLSNPQSSGNTIYF
-	-	TRBV5-1	TRBJ1-1	TGCGCCAGCAGCTTGTCCCCAGTGAACACTGAAGCTTTCTTT	CASSLSPVNTEAFF
-	TRBD1	TRBV28	TRBJ2-3	TGTGCCAGCAGTTTCCCGAGACAGGGGAAGGGTACGCAGTATTTT	CASSFPRQGKGTQYF
-	-	TRBV28	TRBJ2-5	TGTGCCAGCTGTCGGGGCAGGGAGACCCAGTACTTC	CASCRGRETQYF
-	-	TRBV4-3	TRBJ2-6	TGCGCCAGCAGCCAAGCCGCTGGGCCGAGCTCTGGGGCCAACGTCCTGACTTTC	CASSQAAGPSSGANVLTF
-	TRBD2	TRBV7-9	TRBJ2-1	TGTGCCAGCAGCTTCGGACTAGGTTACAATGAGCAGTTCTTC	CASSFGLGYNEQFF
-	-	TRBV24-1	TRBJ1-1	TGTGCCACCCCTGGCAAGGGTGAAGCTTTCTTT	CATPGKGEAFF
-	-	TRBV3-1/TRBV3-2	TRBJ2-7	TGTGCCAGCAGCCGACTGGCGGACTACGAGCAGTACTTC	CASSRLADYEQYF
-	TRBD1	TRBV11-3	TRBJ2-1	TGTGCCAGCAGCGTATCCGGGACAGGGACTGAGCAGTTCTTC	CASSVSGTGTEQFF
-	-	TRBV12-3/TRBV12-4	TRBJ2-1	TGTGCCAGCAGTTTGGTAGCGTACAATGAGCAGTTCTTC	CASSLVAYNEQFF
-	TRBD2	TRBV6-2/TRBV6-3	TRBJ2-1	TGTGCCAGCAGTTCCAGCGGGGGCTCCTACAATGAGCAGTTCTTC	CASSSSGGSYNEQFF
once	-	TRBV7-2	TRBJ2-6	TGTGCCAGCAGCCCCCCCTGGGGGAGTGCGTCTGGGGCCAACGTCCTGACTTTC	CASSPPWGSASGANVLTF
few	TRBD2	TRBV2	TRBJ2-2	TGTGCCAGCAGTGCTAGCGGAACCGGGGAGCTGTTTTTT	CASSASGTGELFF
-	TRBD1	TRBV10-2	TRBJ1-4	TGCGCCAGCAGTCGACAGGGAGGTAGTCTTTCGGAAAAACTGTTTTTT	CASSRQGGSLSEKLFF
-	-	TRBV7-2	TRBJ2-5	TGTGCCAGCAGCAGGGCCCACTACCAAGAGACCCAGTACTTC	CASSRAHYQETQYF
-	-	TRBV6-6	TRBJ1-3	TGTGCCAGCAGTCAACAGGAGTGGAACACCATATATTTT	CASSQQEWNTIYF